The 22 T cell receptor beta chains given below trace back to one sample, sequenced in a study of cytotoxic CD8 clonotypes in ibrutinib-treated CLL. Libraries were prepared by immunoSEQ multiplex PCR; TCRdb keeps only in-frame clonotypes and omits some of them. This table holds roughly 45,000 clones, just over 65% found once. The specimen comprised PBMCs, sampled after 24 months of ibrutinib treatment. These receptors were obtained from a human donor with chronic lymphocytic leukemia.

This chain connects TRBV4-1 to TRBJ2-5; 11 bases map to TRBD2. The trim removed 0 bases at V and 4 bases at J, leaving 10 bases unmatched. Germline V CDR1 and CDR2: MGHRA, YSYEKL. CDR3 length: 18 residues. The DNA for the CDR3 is TGCGCCAGCAGCCAAGATGTCGGCTTAGCGGGAGGGGGAGAGACCCAGTACTTC. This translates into CASSQDVGLAGGGETQYF.

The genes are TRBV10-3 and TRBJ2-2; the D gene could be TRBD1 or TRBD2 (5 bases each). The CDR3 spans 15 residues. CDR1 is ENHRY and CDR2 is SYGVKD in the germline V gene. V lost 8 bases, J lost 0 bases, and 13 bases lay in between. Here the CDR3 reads CAIPWGTANTGELFF. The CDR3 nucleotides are TGTGCCATCCCATGGGGGACCGCGAACACCGGGGAGCTGTTTTTT.

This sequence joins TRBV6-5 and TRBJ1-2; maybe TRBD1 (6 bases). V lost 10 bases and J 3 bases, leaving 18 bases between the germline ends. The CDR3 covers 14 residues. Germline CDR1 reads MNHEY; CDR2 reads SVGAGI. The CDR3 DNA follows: TGTGCCACCCTAGGGGGGGCCCAGTACTATGGCTACACCTTC. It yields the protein CATLGGAQYYGYTF.

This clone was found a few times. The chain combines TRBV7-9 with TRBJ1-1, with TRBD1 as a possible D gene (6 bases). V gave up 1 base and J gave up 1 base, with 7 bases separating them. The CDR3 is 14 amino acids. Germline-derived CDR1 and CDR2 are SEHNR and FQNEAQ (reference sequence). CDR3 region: CASSLDRENTEAFF. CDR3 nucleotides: TGTGCCAGCAGCTTAGACAGGGAGAACACTGAAGCTTTCTTT. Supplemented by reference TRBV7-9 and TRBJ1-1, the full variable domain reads DTGVSQNPRHKITKRGQNVTFRCDPISEHNRLYWYRQTLGQGPEFLTYFQNEAQLEKSRLLSDRFSAERPKGSFSTLEIQRTEQGDSAMYLCASSLDRENTEAFFGQGTRLTVV.

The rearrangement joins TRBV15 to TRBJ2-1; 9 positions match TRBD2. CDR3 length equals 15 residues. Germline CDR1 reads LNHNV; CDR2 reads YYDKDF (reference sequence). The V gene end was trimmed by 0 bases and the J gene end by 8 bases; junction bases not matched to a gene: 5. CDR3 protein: CATSRDLAGDHEQFF. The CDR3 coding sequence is TGTGCCACCAGCAGAGATTTAGCGGGGGATCATGAGCAGTTCTTC.

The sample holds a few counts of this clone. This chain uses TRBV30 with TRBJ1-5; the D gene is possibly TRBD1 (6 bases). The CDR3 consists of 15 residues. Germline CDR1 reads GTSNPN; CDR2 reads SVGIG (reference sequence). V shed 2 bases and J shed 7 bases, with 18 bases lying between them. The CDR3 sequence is CAWSLGGDTTQPQHF. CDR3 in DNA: TGTGCCTGGAGTCTTGGGGGGGACACGACACAGCCCCAGCATTTT.

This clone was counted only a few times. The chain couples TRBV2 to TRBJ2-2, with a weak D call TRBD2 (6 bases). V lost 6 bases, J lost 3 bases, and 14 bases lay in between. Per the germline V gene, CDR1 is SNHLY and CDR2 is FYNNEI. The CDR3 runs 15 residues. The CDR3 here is CASRRRVFDTGELFF. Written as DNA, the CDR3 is TGTGCCAGCAGAAGGAGGGTATTTGACACCGGGGAGCTGTTTTTT.

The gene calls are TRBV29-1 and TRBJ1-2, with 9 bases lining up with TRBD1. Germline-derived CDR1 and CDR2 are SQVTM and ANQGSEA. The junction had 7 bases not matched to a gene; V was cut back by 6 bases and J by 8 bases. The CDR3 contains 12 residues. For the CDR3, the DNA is TGCAGCGTCATCGACAGGGGGGACGGCTACACCTTC. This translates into CSVIDRGDGYTF.

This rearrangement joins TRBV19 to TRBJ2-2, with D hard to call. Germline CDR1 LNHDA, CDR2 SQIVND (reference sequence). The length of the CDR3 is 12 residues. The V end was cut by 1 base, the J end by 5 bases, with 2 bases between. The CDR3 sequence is CASSIGTGELFF. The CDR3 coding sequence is TGTGCCAGTAGTATAGGGACCGGGGAGCTGTTTTTT.

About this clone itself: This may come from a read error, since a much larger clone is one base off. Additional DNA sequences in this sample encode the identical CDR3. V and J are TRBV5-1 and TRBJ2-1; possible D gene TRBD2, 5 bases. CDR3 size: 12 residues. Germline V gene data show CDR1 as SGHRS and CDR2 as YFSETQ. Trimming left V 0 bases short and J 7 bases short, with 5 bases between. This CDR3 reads CASSLAGNEQFF. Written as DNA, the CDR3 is TGCGCCAGCAGCTTGGCGGGGAATGAGCAGTTCTTC.

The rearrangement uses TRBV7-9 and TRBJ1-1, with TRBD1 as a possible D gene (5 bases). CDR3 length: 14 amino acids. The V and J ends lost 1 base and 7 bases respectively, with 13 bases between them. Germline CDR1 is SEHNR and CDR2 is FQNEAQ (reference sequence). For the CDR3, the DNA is TGTGCCAGCAGCTTAGGCCGGGACGTTCGTGAAGCTTTCTTT. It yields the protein CASSLGRDVREAFF.

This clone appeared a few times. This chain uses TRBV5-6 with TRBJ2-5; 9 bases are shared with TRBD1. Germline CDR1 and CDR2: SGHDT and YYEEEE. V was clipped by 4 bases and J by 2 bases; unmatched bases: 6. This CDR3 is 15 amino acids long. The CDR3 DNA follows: TGTGCCAGCAGCGAGGGGACAGGGTGGCAAGAGACCCAGTACTTC. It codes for CASSEGTGWQETQYF.

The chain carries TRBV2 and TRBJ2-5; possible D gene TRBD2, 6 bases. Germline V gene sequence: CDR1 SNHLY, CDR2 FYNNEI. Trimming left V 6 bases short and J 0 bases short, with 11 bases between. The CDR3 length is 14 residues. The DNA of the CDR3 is TGTGCCAGCAGCCGGGACTTAAACCAAGAGACCCAGTACTTC. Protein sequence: CASSRDLNQETQYF.

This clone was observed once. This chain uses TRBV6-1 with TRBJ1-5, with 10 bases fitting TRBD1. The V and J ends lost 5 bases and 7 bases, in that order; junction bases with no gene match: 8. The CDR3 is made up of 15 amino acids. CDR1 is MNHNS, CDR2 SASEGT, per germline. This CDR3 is CASSSGTGARQPQHF. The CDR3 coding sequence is TGTGCCAGCAGTTCCGGGACAGGGGCGAGGCAGCCCCAGCATTTT.

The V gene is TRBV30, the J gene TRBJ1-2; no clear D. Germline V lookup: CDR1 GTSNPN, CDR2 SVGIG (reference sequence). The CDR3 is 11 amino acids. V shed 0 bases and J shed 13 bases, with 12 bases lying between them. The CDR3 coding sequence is TGTGCCTGGAGTGTAGGTCCGGTTTCCACCTTC. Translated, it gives CAWSVGPVSTF.

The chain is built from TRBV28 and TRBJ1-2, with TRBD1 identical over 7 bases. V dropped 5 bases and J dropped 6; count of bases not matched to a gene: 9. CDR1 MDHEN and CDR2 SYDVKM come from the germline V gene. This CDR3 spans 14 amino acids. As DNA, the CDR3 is TGTGCCAGCAGTGGACAGGCCAGGGCGGATGGCTACACCTTC. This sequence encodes CASSGQARADGYTF.

CDR3 loop: CASSPIVGDYGYTF. The CDR3 DNA follows: TGTGCCAGCTCACCGATAGTGGGAGACTATGGCTACACCTTC. This sequence joins TRBV18 and TRBJ1-2; no reliable D call. Trimming took 3 bases from V and 3 from J, leaving 11 bases between them. CDR1 and CDR2 (germline): KGHSH, LQKENI. The length of the CDR3 is 14 residues. The whole variable domain, remainder taken from reference TRBV18 and TRBJ1-2, is NAGVMQNPRHLVRRRGQEARLRCSPMKGHSHVYWYRQLPEEGLKFMVYLQKENIIDESGMPKERFSAEFPKEGPSILRIQQVVRGDSAAYFCASSPIVGDYGYTFGSGTRLTVV.

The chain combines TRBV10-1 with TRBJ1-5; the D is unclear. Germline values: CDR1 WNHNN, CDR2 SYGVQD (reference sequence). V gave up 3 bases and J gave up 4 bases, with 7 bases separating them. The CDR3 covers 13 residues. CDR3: CASSDSVNQPQHF. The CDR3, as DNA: TGCGCCAGCAGTGATTCGGTTAATCAGCCCCAGCATTTT.

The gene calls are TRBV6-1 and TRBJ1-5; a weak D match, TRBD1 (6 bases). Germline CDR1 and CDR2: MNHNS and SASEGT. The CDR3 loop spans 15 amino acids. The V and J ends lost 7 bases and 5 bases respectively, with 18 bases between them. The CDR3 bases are TGTGCCAGCACAATAGGGGACACTCGCTATCAGCCCCAGCATTTT. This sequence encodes CASTIGDTRYQPQHF.

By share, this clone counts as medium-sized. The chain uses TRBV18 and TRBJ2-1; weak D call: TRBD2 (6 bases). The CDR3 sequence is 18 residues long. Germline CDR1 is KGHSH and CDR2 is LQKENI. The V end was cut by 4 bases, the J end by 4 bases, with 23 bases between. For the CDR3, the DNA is TGTGCCAGCTCACTTCGCCCGCTCGGGAGTCTTACGTACAATGAGCAGTTCTTC. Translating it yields CASSLRPLGSLTYNEQFF.

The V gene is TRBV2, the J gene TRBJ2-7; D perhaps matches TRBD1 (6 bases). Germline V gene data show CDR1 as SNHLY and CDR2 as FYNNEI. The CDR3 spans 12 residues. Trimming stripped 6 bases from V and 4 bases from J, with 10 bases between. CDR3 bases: TGTGCCAGCAGAACAGGGTATTACGAGCAGTACTTC. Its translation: CASRTGYYEQYF.

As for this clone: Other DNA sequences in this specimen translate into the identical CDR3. DNA of the CDR3: TGTGCCAGCAGCGTAGTGGGAGGGGGGAACACTGAAGCTTTCTTT. Its translation: CASSVVGGGNTEAFF. This sequence joins TRBV9 and TRBJ1-1, with D tentatively TRBD1 (6 bases). The germline V gene has CDR1 SGDLS and CDR2 YYNGEE. V lost 0 bases, J lost 1 base, and 10 bases lay in between. The length of the CDR3 is 15 residues.